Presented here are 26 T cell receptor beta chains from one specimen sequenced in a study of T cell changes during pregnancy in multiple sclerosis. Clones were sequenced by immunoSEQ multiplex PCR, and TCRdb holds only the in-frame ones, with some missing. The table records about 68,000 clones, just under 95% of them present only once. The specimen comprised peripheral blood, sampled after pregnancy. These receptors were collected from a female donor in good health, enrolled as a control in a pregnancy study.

In nucleotides, the CDR3 is TGTGCCAGCAGCTTAGTGGCAGAGACTTCCTACGAGCAGTACTTC. It yields the protein CASSLVAETSYEQYF. This chain uses TRBV7-6 with TRBJ2-7; no firm D call. V lost 1 base to trimming and J lost 1 base, with 11 bases between them. The CDR3 spans 15 residues. Germline loops: CDR1 SGHVS, CDR2 FNYEAQ.

For the CDR3, the DNA is TGTGCCAGCAGTGACTCTTTACTAGCGGGAGATACGCAGTATTTT. Amino acid sequence: CASSDSLLAGDTQYF. V usage is TRBV6-4 and J usage is TRBJ2-3, with 9 positions matching TRBD2. Germline V gene sequence: CDR1 MRHNA, CDR2 SNTAGT. There are 15 residues in the CDR3. J lost 5 bases, V lost 0 bases, and 3 bases had no gene match.

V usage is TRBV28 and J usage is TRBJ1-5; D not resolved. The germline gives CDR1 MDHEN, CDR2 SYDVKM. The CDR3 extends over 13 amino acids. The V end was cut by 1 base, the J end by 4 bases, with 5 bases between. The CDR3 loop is CASSLYLNQPQHF. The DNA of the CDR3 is TGTGCCAGCAGTTTATATCTTAATCAGCCCCAGCATTTT.

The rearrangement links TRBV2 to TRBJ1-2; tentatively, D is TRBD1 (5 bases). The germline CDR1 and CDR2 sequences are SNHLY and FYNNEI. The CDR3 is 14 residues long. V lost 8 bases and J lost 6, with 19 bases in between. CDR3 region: CASHKRTGVDGYTF. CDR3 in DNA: TGTGCCAGCCATAAGAGAACAGGAGTTGATGGCTACACCTTC.

DNA for the CDR3: TGTGCCAGCAGCCAAGATGCGACGTCCCTTAGGGGAAGCTCTGGCTACACCTTC. It encodes CASSQDATSLRGSSGYTF. The chain carries TRBV4-2 and TRBJ1-2; D perhaps matches TRBD1 (5 bases). Trimming cost V 0 bases and J 7 bases, with 24 bases left between them. The CDR3 is made up of 18 amino acids. CDR1 and CDR2 (germline): LGHNA, YNFKEQ.

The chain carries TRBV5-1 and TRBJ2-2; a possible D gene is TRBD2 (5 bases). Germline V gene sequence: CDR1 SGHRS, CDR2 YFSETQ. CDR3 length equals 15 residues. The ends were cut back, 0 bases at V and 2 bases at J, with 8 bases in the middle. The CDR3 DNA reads TGCGCCAGCAGCTTGGAAGCGGTTAACACCGGGGAGCTGTTTTTT. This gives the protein CASSLEAVNTGELFF.

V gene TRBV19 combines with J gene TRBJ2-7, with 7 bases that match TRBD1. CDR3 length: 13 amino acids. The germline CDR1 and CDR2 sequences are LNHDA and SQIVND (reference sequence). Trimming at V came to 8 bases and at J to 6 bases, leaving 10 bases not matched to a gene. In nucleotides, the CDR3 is TGTGCCAGTTCCATTGGACAGGCCTCCGAGCAGTACTTC. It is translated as CASSIGQASEQYF.

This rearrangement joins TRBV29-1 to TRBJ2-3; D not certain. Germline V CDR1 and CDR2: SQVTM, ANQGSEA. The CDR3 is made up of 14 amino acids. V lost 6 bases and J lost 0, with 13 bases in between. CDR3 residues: CSVGRSGSTDTQYF. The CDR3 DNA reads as TGCAGCGTGGGCCGGTCAGGCAGCACAGATACGCAGTATTTT.

The CDR3 here is CASSLTPTDTQYF. CDR3 nucleotide sequence: TGTGCCAGCAGTTTAACTCCGACAGATACGCAGTATTTT. The chain joins TRBV6-5 to TRBJ2-3; D gene uncertain. The CDR3 totals 13 residues. The V end lost 4 bases, the J end lost 3 bases, and 8 bases lay between the germline ends. Germline loops: CDR1 MNHEY, CDR2 SVGAGI.

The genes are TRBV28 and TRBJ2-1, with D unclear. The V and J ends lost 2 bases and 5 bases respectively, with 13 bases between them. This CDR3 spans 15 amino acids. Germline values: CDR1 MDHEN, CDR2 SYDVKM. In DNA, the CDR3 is TGTGCCAGCAGTTTAGGGTTGGCGGAAAACAATGAGCAGTTCTTC. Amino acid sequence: CASSLGLAENNEQFF.

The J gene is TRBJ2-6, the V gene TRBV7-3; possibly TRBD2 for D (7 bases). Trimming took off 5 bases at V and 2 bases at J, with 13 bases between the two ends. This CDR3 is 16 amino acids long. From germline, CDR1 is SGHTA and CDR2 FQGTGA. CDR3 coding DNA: TGTGCCAGCAGCACCAGCGGGACAACTGGGGCCAACGTCCTGACTTTC. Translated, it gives CASSTSGTTGANVLTF.

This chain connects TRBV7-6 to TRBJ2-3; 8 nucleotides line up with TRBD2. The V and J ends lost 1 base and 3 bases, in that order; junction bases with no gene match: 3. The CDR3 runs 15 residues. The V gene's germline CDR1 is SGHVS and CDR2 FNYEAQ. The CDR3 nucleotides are TGTGCCAGCAGCTTAGGTGGCGGGGGGACAGATACGCAGTATTTT. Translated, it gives CASSLGGGGTDTQYF.

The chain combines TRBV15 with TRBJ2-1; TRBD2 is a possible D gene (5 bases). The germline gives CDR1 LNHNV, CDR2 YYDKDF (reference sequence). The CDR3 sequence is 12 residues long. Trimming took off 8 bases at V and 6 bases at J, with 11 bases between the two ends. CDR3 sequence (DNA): TGTGCCACCGGGGAGCTGGGCAATGAGCAGTTCTTC. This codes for CATGELGNEQFF.

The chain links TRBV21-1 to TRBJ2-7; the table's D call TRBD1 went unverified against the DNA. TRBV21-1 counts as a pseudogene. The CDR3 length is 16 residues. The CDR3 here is CASSLGRRNRGYEQYF. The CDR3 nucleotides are TGTGCCAGCAGCCTAGGGCGGAGGAACAGGGGCTACGAGCAGTACTTC.

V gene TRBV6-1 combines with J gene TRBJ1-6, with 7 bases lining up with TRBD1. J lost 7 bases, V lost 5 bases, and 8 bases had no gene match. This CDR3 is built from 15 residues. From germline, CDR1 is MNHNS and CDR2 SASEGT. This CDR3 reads CASSLSTGDNSPLHF. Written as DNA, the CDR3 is TGTGCCAGCAGTTTGTCTACAGGGGACAATTCACCCCTCCACTTT.

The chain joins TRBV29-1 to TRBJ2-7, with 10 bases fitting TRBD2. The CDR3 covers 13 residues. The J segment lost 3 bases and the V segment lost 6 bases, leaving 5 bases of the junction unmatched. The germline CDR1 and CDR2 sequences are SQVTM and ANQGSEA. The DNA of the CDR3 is TGCAGCGTCTTACTAGCGGGATTCTACGAGCAGTACTTC. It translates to CSVLLAGFYEQYF.

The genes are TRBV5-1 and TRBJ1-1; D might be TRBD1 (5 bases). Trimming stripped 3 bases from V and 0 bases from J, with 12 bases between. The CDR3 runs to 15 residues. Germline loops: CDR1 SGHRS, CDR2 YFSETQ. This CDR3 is CASSWTTIMNTEAFF. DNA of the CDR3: TGCGCCAGCAGCTGGACAACAATAATGAACACTGAAGCTTTCTTT.

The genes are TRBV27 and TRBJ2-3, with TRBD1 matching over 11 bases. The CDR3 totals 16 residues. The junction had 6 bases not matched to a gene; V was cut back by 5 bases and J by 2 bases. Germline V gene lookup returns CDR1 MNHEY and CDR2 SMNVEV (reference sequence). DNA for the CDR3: TGTGCCAGCAGTGTCGGACAGGGGGCTTTCACAGATACGCAGTATTTT. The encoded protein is CASSVGQGAFTDTQYF.

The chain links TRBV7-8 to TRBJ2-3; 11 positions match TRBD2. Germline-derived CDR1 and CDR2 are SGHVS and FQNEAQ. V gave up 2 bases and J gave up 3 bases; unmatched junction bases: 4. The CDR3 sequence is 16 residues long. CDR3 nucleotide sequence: TGTGCCAGCAGCTTAAGCCCTAGCGGGAGGACAGATACGCAGTATTTT. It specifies CASSLSPSGRTDTQYF.

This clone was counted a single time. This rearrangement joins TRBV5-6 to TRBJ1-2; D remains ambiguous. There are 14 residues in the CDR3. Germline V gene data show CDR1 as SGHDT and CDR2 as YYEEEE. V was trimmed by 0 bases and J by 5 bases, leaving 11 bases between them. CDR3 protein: CASSLGPELYGYTF. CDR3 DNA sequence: TGTGCCAGCAGCTTGGGTCCTGAGCTTTATGGCTACACCTTC.

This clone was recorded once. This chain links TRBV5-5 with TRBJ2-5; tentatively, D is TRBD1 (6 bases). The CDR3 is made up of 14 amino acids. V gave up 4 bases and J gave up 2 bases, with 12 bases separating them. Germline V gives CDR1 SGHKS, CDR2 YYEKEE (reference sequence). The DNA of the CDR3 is TGTGCCAGCAGCAGGATTGGACAGCAAGAGACCCAGTACTTC. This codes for CASSRIGQQETQYF.

CDR3 residues: CASSQGIEPLHF. DNA for the CDR3: TGTGCCAGCAGCCAGGGGATAGAACCCCTCCACTTT. This chain joins TRBV28 and TRBJ1-6; D is perhaps TRBD1 (6 bases). CDR3 length equals 12 residues. The V gene's germline CDR1 is MDHEN and CDR2 SYDVKM. The V end lost 6 bases, the J end lost 12 bases, and 12 bases lay between the germline ends. Together with reference TRBV28 and TRBJ1-6, the CDR3 gives the full variable domain: DVKVTQSSRYLVKRTGEKVFLECVQDMDHENMFWYRQDPGLGLRLIYFSYDVKMKEKGDIPEGYSVSREKKERFSLILESASTNQTSMYLCASSQGIEPLHFGNGTRLTVT.

The CDR3 nucleotides are TGTGCCAGCAGCTCCCGGGCAGGGCCTAATGAAAAACTGTTTTTT. Translation: CASSSRAGPNEKLFF. The chain uses TRBV5-5 and TRBJ1-4; tentative D call: TRBD1 (5 bases). The CDR3 is made up of 15 amino acids. Germline CDR1 SGHKS, CDR2 YYEKEE (reference sequence). Trimming shortened V by 3 bases and J by 3 bases, and 12 bases separated the two germline ends.

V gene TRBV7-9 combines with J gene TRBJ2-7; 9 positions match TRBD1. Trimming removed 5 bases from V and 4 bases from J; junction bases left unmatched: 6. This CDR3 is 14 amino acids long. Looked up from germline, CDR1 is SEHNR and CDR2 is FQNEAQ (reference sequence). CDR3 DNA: TGTGCCAGCAGCCACGGACAGGGGCATTACGAGCAGTACTTC. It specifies CASSHGQGHYEQYF.

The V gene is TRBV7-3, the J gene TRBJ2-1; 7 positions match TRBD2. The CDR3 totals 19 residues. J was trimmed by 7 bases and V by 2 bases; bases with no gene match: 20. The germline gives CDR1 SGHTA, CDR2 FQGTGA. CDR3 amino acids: CASSLLIGWREGLENEQFF. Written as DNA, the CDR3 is TGTGCCAGCAGCTTATTGATCGGGTGGAGGGAGGGCCTAGAGAATGAGCAGTTCTTC.

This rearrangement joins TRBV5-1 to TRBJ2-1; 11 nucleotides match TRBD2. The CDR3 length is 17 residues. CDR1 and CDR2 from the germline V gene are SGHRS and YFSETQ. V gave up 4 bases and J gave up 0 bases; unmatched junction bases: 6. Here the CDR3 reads CASSAGLAASSYNEQFF. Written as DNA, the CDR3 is TGCGCCAGCAGCGCGGGACTAGCGGCGAGCTCCTACAATGAGCAGTTCTTC.